A single sample is the source of the 9 T cell receptor beta chains below, sequenced in a study of blood T cell repertoires in COVID-19. Here immunoSEQ multiplex PCR was the method, and the copy in TCRdb shows in-frame clones only, minus some. The sample lists a few hundred thousand clones; about 91% were seen once. The specimen sequenced was peripheral blood. These TCRs come from a man older than 75 with acute or convalescent COVID-19.

The chain is built from TRBV11-2 and TRBJ1-6; D gene uncertain. Germline CDR1 is SGHAT and CDR2 is FQNNGV. CDR3 length: 12 amino acids. V was pared by 3 bases and J by 8 bases, with 5 bases between. The CDR3 region is CASSFSDSPLHF. The CDR3 coding sequence is TGTGCCAGCAGCTTCTCTGATTCACCCCTCCACTTT.

This chain links TRBV5-1 with TRBJ2-5, with 10 bases lining up with TRBD1. V gave up 0 bases and J gave up 3 bases; unmatched junction bases: 5. The CDR3 is made up of 16 amino acids. CDR1 and CDR2 from the germline V gene are SGHRS and YFSETQ. This CDR3 reads CASSLGSTGGKETQYF. The DNA for the CDR3 is TGCGCCAGCAGCTTGGGCTCGACAGGGGGCAAAGAGACCCAGTACTTC.

This chain links TRBV6-5 with TRBJ1-2, with 8 positions matching TRBD1. The V gene end was trimmed by 0 bases and the J gene end by 7 bases; junction bases not matched to a gene: 4. The CDR3 spans 14 residues. Per the germline V gene, CDR1 is MNHEY and CDR2 is SVGAGI. The CDR3 DNA sequence: TGTGCCAGCAGTTACTCGCAGGGGGCAAGTGGCTACACCTTC. Translated: CASSYSQGASGYTF.

This clone has more than one count but fewer than ten. This chain links TRBV7-2 with TRBJ2-3, with TRBD2 identical over 10 bases. Germline CDR1 reads SGHTA; CDR2 reads FQGNSA. CDR3 length: 15 amino acids. The junction had 9 bases not matched to a gene; V was cut back by 6 bases and J by 6 bases. CDR3 in amino acids: CASRRLSGGADTQYF. CDR3 bases: TGTGCCAGCAGAAGGTTAAGCGGGGGGGCGGATACGCAGTATTTT. The whole variable domain, filled in from reference TRBV7-2 and TRBJ2-3, reads GAGVSQSPSNKVTEKGKDVELRCDPISGHTALYWYRQSLGQGLEFLIYFQGNSAPDKSGLPSDRFSAERTGGSVSTLTIQRTQQEDSAVYLCASRRLSGGADTQYFGPGTRLTVL.

This clone was seen only a few times. The chain employs TRBV28 and TRBJ1-2; D ambiguous. This CDR3 has 12 residues. The germline gives CDR1 MDHEN, CDR2 SYDVKM. The ends were cut back, 3 bases at V and 4 bases at J, with 6 bases in the middle. The CDR3 bases are TGTGCCAGCAGTTTTGCAGGCTATGGCTACACCTTC. Encoded protein: CASSFAGYGYTF.

The rearrangement joins TRBV7-2 to TRBJ2-1; 7 bases are a match to TRBD2. Germline CDR1 is SGHTA and CDR2 is FQGNSA. J lost 3 bases, V lost 6 bases, and 14 bases had no gene match. This CDR3 has 17 amino acids. The CDR3 nucleotides read TGTGCCAGCAGTCCAAGCCCGACTAGCCGCGGCTACAATGAGCAGTTCTTC. Its translation is CASSPSPTSRGYNEQFF.

V gene TRBV7-3 combines with J gene TRBJ1-3; D gene unclear. Germline assignment: CDR1 SGHTA and CDR2 FQGTGA. V gave up 0 bases and J gave up 3 bases, with 6 bases separating them. CDR3 size: 14 residues. CDR3 sequence: CASSLTGVGNTIYF. DNA for the CDR3: TGTGCCAGCAGCTTAACCGGGGTTGGAAACACCATATATTTT.

This clone was recorded a few times. This chain links TRBV7-9 with TRBJ1-1; D is possibly TRBD1 (6 bases). The germline V gene has CDR1 SEHNR and CDR2 FQNEAQ (reference sequence). Trimming cost V 4 bases and J 2 bases, with 8 bases left between them. The CDR3 consists of 13 residues. The CDR3 loop is CASSWTVNTEAFF. The CDR3 DNA reads TGTGCCAGCAGCTGGACAGTCAACACTGAAGCTTTCTTT.

J is TRBJ1-3 and V is TRBV7-8, with D possibly being TRBD1 (5 bases). V lost 3 bases and J lost 1, with 10 bases in between. The CDR3 consists of 15 residues. The germline CDR1 and CDR2 sequences are SGHVS and FQNEAQ. The CDR3 nucleotides are TGTGCCAGCAGCTTTAAGAGACAGTCTGGAAACACCATATATTTT. It yields the protein CASSFKRQSGNTIYF.